This is a list of T cell receptor beta chains from one sample in a study of T cell repertoires in cytomegalovirus infection. TCRdb fed the reads into MiXCR, producing one record per CDR3 protein. The sample includes 560,000 or so distinct CDR3 sequences, approximately 17% of them seen just once. Material: CD8+ T cells from PBMCs. These TCRs come from a human donor in good health (CMV status not recorded). Some clones in this sample may be carry-over from other donors' samples. CDR3s include the opening cysteine and the closing phenylalanine or tryptophan. The order of the fields is clone size, J gene, D gene, V gene, CDR3 DNA, CDR3 protein. A D gene is named only where the DNA matches it firmly. Some rows have no size entry. The others give once, few or many, or a class for an expanded clone.

clone size: many
J gene: TRBJ1-2
D gene: .
V gene: TRBV19
CDR3 DNA: TGTGCCAGTAGTATCCTTTCCGGACAAGCACACCCCTTCGGCTACACCTTC
CDR3 protein: CASSILSGQAHPFGYTF

clone size: .
J gene: TRBJ2-1
D gene: TRBD1
V gene: TRBV30
CDR3 DNA: TGTGCCTGGAGCCCGGGACAGGGGGGCAATGAGCAGTTCTTC
CDR3 protein: CAWSPGQGGNEQFF

clone size: few
J gene: TRBJ2-3
D gene: TRBD2
V gene: TRBV7-3
CDR3 DNA: TGTGCCAGCAGCTCCCCTCTCGGGGGGGAAGGAAGCCCAGATACGCAGTATTTT
CDR3 protein: CASSSPLGGEGSPDTQYF

clone size: .
J gene: TRBJ2-1
D gene: TRBD1
V gene: TRBV20-1
CDR3 DNA: TGCAGTGCTAGTCAAGCCGGGACAGCTTTAAATGAGCAGTTCTTC
CDR3 protein: CSASQAGTALNEQFF

clone size: few
J gene: TRBJ2-7
D gene: TRBD1
V gene: TRBV28
CDR3 DNA: TGTGCCAGCAGTTTCCCCGCGGGACAGGGTAGCTACGAGCAGTACTTC
CDR3 protein: CASSFPAGQGSYEQYF

clone size: many
J gene: TRBJ2-7
D gene: .
V gene: TRBV5-1
CDR3 DNA: TGCGCCAGCAGCTTGGGGACAAACGCGAGACCATACGAGCAGTACTTC
CDR3 protein: CASSLGTNARPYEQYF

clone size: few
J gene: TRBJ1-1
D gene: .
V gene: TRBV19
CDR3 DNA: TGTGCCAGTAGTATAGGACGGTACACTGAAGCTTTCTTT
CDR3 protein: CASSIGRYTEAFF

clone size: .
J gene: TRBJ2-2
D gene: TRBD1
V gene: TRBV19
CDR3 DNA: TGTGCCTCCTCCGGGACAGGGCTTCGCGGGAGACTCACCGGGGAGCTGTTTTTT
CDR3 protein: CASSGTGLRGRLTGELFF

clone size: .
J gene: TRBJ1-3
D gene: TRBD1
V gene: TRBV6-5
CDR3 DNA: TGTGCCAGCAGTTACTCGATGAACAGGGGAGTTCCTGGAAACACCATATATTTT
CDR3 protein: CASSYSMNRGVPGNTIYF

clone size: many
J gene: TRBJ2-7
D gene: TRBD1
V gene: TRBV7-6
CDR3 DNA: TGTGCCAGCAGCCCGGGACAGGGGGATGGTGAGCAGTACTTC
CDR3 protein: CASSPGQGDGEQYF

clone size: few
J gene: TRBJ2-3
D gene: TRBD1
V gene: TRBV14
CDR3 DNA: TGTGCCAGCAGCCAAGAAAGATGGGACAGGTTCCCAGATACGCAGTATTTT
CDR3 protein: CASSQERWDRFPDTQYF

clone size: few
J gene: TRBJ1-1
D gene: .
V gene: TRBV14
CDR3 DNA: TGTGCCAGCAGCTCCTGGGGGGGGGACACTGAAGCTTTCTTT
CDR3 protein: CASSSWGGDTEAFF

clone size: few
J gene: TRBJ2-4
D gene: .
V gene: TRBV19
CDR3 DNA: TGTGCCAGTAGTATTAGACCCAAAAACATTCAGTACTTC
CDR3 protein: CASSIRPKNIQYF

clone size: .
J gene: TRBJ1-2
D gene: TRBD1
V gene: TRBV2
CDR3 DNA: TGTGCCAGCTTGGACAGGGGCTACACCTTC
CDR3 protein: CASLDRGYTF

clone size: few
J gene: TRBJ2-2
D gene: TRBD2
V gene: TRBV9
CDR3 DNA: TGTGCCAGCAGTCGGCCTAGCGGGACTCCGAACACCGGGGAGCTGTTTTTT
CDR3 protein: CASSRPSGTPNTGELFF

clone size: many
J gene: TRBJ2-1
D gene: .
V gene: TRBV7-9
CDR3 DNA: TGTGCCAGTCTGGGGGTACACAATGAGCAGTTCTTC
CDR3 protein: CASLGVHNEQFF

clone size: many
J gene: TRBJ2-1
D gene: TRBD2
V gene: TRBV27
CDR3 DNA: TGTGCCAGCAGTCAAGGAGGGGCGGCGACTAGCGGCTACAATGAGCAGTTCTTC
CDR3 protein: CASSQGGAATSGYNEQFF

clone size: many
J gene: TRBJ2-5
D gene: TRBD2
V gene: TRBV5-8
CDR3 DNA: TGTGCCAGCAGCCTGGGGAGGGGCCCGACCCAGTACTTC
CDR3 protein: CASSLGRGPTQYF

clone size: many
J gene: TRBJ1-1
D gene: .
V gene: TRBV25-1
CDR3 DNA: TGTGCCAGCCGCGCTGGGTATCACACTGAAGCTTTCTTT
CDR3 protein: CASRAGYHTEAFF

clone size: once
J gene: TRBJ1-1
D gene: .
V gene: TRBV4-1
CDR3 DNA: TGCGCCAGCAGCCAAGACATGGAAGGGGCGATTAAGGTGATGAACACTGAAGCTTTCTTT
CDR3 protein: CASSQDMEGAIKVMNTEAFF

clone size: many
J gene: TRBJ2-7
D gene: TRBD2
V gene: TRBV11-2
CDR3 DNA: TGTGCCAGCAGCCAGCGCCGGGGGGGCTACGAGCAGTACTTC
CDR3 protein: CASSQRRGGYEQYF

clone size: few
J gene: TRBJ2-3
D gene: .
V gene: TRBV27
CDR3 DNA: TGTGCCAGCAGACGTTTCGCGAGACTAGAAAGCACAGATACGCAGTATTTT
CDR3 protein: CASRRFARLESTDTQYF

clone size: many
J gene: TRBJ2-7
D gene: TRBD2
V gene: TRBV28
CDR3 DNA: TGTGCCAGCAGTTCACCGAGATCAGCGGGGAACTCCTACGAGCAGTACTTC
CDR3 protein: CASSSPRSAGNSYEQYF

clone size: .
J gene: TRBJ1-5
D gene: TRBD1
V gene: TRBV2
CDR3 DNA: TGTGCCAGCAGGGACGGGACAGGCAATCAGCCCCAGCATTTT
CDR3 protein: CASRDGTGNQPQHF

clone size: few
J gene: TRBJ1-5
D gene: .
V gene: TRBV5-1
CDR3 DNA: TGCGCCAGCAGCTTGGACGCTGGACGTCCATCGCCCCAGCATTTT
CDR3 protein: CASSLDAGRPSPQHF

clone size: .
J gene: TRBJ1-5
D gene: .
V gene: TRBV11-2
CDR3 DNA: TGTGCCAGCAGCTTAGACGGTCGGGGGAGCAATCAGCCCCAGCATTTT
CDR3 protein: CASSLDGRGSNQPQHF

clone size: many
J gene: TRBJ2-1
D gene: TRBD2
V gene: TRBV7-9
CDR3 DNA: TGTGCCAGCAGCTCACCCCCCAGCGGGAGTATGGGTGAGCAGTTCTTC
CDR3 protein: CASSSPPSGSMGEQFF

clone size: .
J gene: TRBJ1-1
D gene: .
V gene: TRBV19
CDR3 DNA: TGTGCCAGTAGTATAGTAAAGGAGACAGTTAACACTGAAGCTTTCTTT
CDR3 protein: CASSIVKETVNTEAFF

clone size: .
J gene: TRBJ2-7
D gene: .
V gene: TRBV11-2
CDR3 DNA: TGTGCCAGCAGCTTATTTCAAACGCAGGGGGGCTACGAGCAGTACTTC
CDR3 protein: CASSLFQTQGGYEQYF

clone size: many
J gene: TRBJ2-1
D gene: .
V gene: TRBV7-7
CDR3 DNA: TGTGCTAGCAGCCCTGAAGGGTCTCTCGGGTTCTACAATGAGCAGTTCTTC
CDR3 protein: CASSPEGSLGFYNEQFF

clone size: .
J gene: TRBJ2-7
D gene: TRBD1
V gene: TRBV6-2/TRBV6-3
CDR3 DNA: TGTGCCAGCAGACCTACAACAGGGGGGATTACCTACGAGCAGTACTTC
CDR3 protein: CASRPTTGGITYEQYF

clone size: many
J gene: TRBJ2-3
D gene: TRBD2
V gene: TRBV12-3/TRBV12-4
CDR3 DNA: TGTGCCAGCAGTCCGGACAGCGGGAGGCCAGATACGCAGTATTTT
CDR3 protein: CASSPDSGRPDTQYF

clone size: .
J gene: TRBJ2-2
D gene: TRBD1
V gene: TRBV24-1
CDR3 DNA: TGTGCCACCAGTGATTTGGGCAGGGGGACCTCGAACACCGGGGAGCTGTTTTTT
CDR3 protein: CATSDLGRGTSNTGELFF

clone size: .
J gene: TRBJ2-2
D gene: .
V gene: TRBV15
CDR3 DNA: TGTGCCACCAGCAGAGAACGGAGGGGCAGCACCGGGGAGCTGTTTTTT
CDR3 protein: CATSRERRGSTGELFF

clone size: .
J gene: TRBJ1-4
D gene: .
V gene: TRBV6-1
CDR3 DNA: TGTGCCAGCAGTGCGGCAGATAATGAAAAACTGTTTTTT
CDR3 protein: CASSAADNEKLFF

clone size: .
J gene: TRBJ2-7
D gene: TRBD1
V gene: TRBV7-6
CDR3 DNA: TGTGCCAGCAGCTCCGCCTTAACAGGGGCGACTCCCTACGAGCAGTACTTC
CDR3 protein: CASSSALTGATPYEQYF

clone size: many
J gene: TRBJ1-5
D gene: .
V gene: TRBV10-3
CDR3 DNA: TGTGCCATCAAAGGGGTAGATCAGCCCCAGCATTTT
CDR3 protein: CAIKGVDQPQHF

clone size: .
J gene: TRBJ2-7
D gene: TRBD1
V gene: TRBV7-9
CDR3 DNA: TGTGCCAGCAGCCAAAGGGACAGTACTTTCTACGAGCAGTACTTC
CDR3 protein: CASSQRDSTFYEQYF

clone size: many
J gene: TRBJ2-3
D gene: TRBD2
V gene: TRBV28
CDR3 DNA: TGTGCCAGCAAAACTAGCGGGAGGCCAGATACGCAGTATTTT
CDR3 protein: CASKTSGRPDTQYF

clone size: few
J gene: TRBJ2-1
D gene: TRBD2
V gene: TRBV27
CDR3 DNA: TGTGCCACCCGGACTAGCGGATCCCTTAATGAGCAGTTCTTC
CDR3 protein: CATRTSGSLNEQFF

clone size: few
J gene: TRBJ2-2
D gene: .
V gene: TRBV2
CDR3 DNA: TGTGCCACCCAGGGACTCCAAATAAACACCGGGGAGCTGTTTTTT
CDR3 protein: CATQGLQINTGELFF

clone size: .
J gene: TRBJ1-2
D gene: TRBD1
V gene: TRBV27
CDR3 DNA: TGTGCCAGCAGTTTAGGACCGGGACAGGGTCGTCGGGGGAACTATGGCTACACCTTC
CDR3 protein: CASSLGPGQGRRGNYGYTF

clone size: .
J gene: TRBJ2-3
D gene: TRBD2
V gene: TRBV29-1
CDR3 DNA: TGCAGCGCACCAACTAGCGGAAGTAGCACAGATACGCAGTATTTT
CDR3 protein: CSAPTSGSSTDTQYF

clone size: .
J gene: TRBJ1-5
D gene: TRBD1
V gene: TRBV27
CDR3 DNA: TGTGCCAGCAGCTCATACTGGACAGGGAGCAATCAGCCCCAGCATTTT
CDR3 protein: CASSSYWTGSNQPQHF

clone size: few
J gene: TRBJ2-1
D gene: .
V gene: TRBV6-5
CDR3 DNA: TGTGCCAGCAGGAACAGTGGCAATGAGCAGTTCTTC
CDR3 protein: CASRNSGNEQFF

clone size: .
J gene: TRBJ2-7
D gene: .
V gene: TRBV29-1
CDR3 DNA: TGCAGCGTTGAAGATACATCTAGCTCCTACGAGCAGTACTTC
CDR3 protein: CSVEDTSSSYEQYF

clone size: .
J gene: TRBJ1-2
D gene: .
V gene: TRBV29-1
CDR3 DNA: TGCAGCGTTGAAGAACAGGGTATTGGTGGCTACACCTTC
CDR3 protein: CSVEEQGIGGYTF

clone size: many
J gene: TRBJ1-6
D gene: .
V gene: TRBV7-9
CDR3 DNA: TGTGCCAGCAGCCTTAGTGGACAGTCGCATAATTCACCCCTCCACTTT
CDR3 protein: CASSLSGQSHNSPLHF

clone size: many
J gene: TRBJ2-1
D gene: .
V gene: TRBV7-2
CDR3 DNA: TGTGCCAGCAGCCCGGGACGAAGGGAGCAGTTCTTC
CDR3 protein: CASSPGRREQFF

clone size: .
J gene: TRBJ1-6
D gene: .
V gene: TRBV19
CDR3 DNA: TGTGCCAGTAGTATAGAAAGGACAGATAATTCACCCCTCCACTTT
CDR3 protein: CASSIERTDNSPLHF

clone size: many
J gene: TRBJ2-2
D gene: .
V gene: TRBV6-5
CDR3 DNA: TGTGCCAGCAGTTATTACCAGGGTACCGGGGAGCTGTTTTTT
CDR3 protein: CASSYYQGTGELFF